This TCR beta chain came from a study of cytomegalovirus exposure and HLA in healthy donors. V trimming: 3 bases; J trimming: 0 bases; junction bases outside the gene matches: 6. Germline V gene lookup returns CDR1 MRHNA and CDR2 SNTAGT. The CDR3 has 18 residues. This clone is a singleton in its sample. No antigen is known for it. Assay used: immunoSEQ multiplex PCR; TCRdb lists only in-frame clones, some missing. The sample consists of about 130,000 clones, around four fifths of them appearing once. General observations from the study: A subsequent analysis found that TCR clusters from the first cohort also tended to co-occur in the 120 validation repertoires, with approximately 95% of cluster scores above 0. The study put some 150 TCR beta chains on its list as cytomegalovirus-associated. Reported performance of the classifier showed diagnosis of cytomegalovirus status with high specificity and sensitivity.

The donors were members of the validation cohort, which comprised roughly 130 subjects and was separate from the first cohort of roughly 700 subjects. The sequenced sample consisted of PBMCs. J is TRBJ1-4 and V is TRBV6-4; 11 bases align to TRBD1. The sequence was obtained from a man aged 25 to 40 in good health and CMV-seropositive. The CDR3 protein is CASSERDRGTATNEKLFF. CDR3 in DNA: TGTGCCAGCAGTGAACGGGACAGGGGGACCGCAACTAATGAAAAACTGTTTTTT.